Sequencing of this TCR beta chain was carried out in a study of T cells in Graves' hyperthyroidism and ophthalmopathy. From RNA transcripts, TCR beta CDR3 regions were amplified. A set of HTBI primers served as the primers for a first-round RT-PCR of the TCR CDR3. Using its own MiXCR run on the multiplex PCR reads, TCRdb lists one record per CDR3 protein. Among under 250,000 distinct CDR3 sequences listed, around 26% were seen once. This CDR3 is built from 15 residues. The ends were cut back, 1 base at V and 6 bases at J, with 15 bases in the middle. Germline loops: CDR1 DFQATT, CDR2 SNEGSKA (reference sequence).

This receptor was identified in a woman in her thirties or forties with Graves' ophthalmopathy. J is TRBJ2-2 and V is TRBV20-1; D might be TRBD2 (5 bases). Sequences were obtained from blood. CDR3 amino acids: CSARGTDGIAGELFF. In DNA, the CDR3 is TGCAGTGCTAGAGGGACGGACGGGATAGCCGGGGAGCTGTTTTTT.